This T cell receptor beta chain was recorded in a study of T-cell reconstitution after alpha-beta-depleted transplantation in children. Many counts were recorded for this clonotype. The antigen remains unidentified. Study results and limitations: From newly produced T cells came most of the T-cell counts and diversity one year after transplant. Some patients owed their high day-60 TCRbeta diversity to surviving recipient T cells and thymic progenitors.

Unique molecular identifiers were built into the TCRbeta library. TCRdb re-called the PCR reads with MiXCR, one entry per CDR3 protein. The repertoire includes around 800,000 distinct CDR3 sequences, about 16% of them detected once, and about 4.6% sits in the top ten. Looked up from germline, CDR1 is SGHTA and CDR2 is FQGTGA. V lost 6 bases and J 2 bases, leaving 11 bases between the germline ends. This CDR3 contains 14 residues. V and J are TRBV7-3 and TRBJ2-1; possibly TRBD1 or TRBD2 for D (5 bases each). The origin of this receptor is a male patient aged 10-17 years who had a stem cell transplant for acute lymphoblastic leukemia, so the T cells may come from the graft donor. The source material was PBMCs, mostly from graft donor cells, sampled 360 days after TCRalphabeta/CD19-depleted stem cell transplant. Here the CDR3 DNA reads TGTGCCAGCAGTTTGGTGGGACCCTACAATGAGCAGTTCTTC. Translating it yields CASSLVGPYNEQFF.